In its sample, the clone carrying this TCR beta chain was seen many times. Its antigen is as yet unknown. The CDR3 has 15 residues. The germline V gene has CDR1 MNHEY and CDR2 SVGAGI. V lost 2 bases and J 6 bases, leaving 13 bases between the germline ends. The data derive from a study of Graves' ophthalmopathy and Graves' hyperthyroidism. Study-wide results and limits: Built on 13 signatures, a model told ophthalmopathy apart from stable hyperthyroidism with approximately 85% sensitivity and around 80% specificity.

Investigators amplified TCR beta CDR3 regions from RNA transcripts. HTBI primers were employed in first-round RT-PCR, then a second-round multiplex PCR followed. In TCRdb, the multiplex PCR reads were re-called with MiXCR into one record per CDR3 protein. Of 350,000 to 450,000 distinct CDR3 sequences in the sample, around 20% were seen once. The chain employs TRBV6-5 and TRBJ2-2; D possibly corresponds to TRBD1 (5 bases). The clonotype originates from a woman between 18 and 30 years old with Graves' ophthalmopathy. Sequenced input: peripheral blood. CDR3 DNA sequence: TGTGCCAGCAGTTACCGGGCAGGGTTCGCCGGGGAGCTGTTTTTT. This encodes CASSYRAGFAGELFF.